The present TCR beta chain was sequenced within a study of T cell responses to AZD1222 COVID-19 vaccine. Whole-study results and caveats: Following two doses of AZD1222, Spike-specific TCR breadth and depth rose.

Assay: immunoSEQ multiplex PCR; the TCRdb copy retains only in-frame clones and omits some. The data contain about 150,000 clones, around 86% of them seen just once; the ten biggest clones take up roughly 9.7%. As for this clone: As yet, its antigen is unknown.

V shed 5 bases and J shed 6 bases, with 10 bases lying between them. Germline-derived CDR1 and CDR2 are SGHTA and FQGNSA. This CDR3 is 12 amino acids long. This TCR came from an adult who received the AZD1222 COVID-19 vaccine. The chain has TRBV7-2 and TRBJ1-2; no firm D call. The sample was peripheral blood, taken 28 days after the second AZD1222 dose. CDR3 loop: CASSLSSDGYTF. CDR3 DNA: TGTGCCAGCAGCCTGAGCTCAGATGGCTACACCTTC. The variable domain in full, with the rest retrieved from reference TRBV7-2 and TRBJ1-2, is GAGVSQSPSNKVTEKGKDVELRCDPISGHTALYWYRQSLGQGLEFLIYFQGNSAPDKSGLPSDRFSAERTGGSVSTLTIQRTQQEDSAVYLCASSLSSDGYTFGSGTRLTVV.